A single sample gave rise to the 9 T cell receptor beta chains below, sequenced in a study of cytomegalovirus exposure and HLA in healthy donors. The primer mix had 60 Vbeta and 13 Jbeta primers. Assay: immunoSEQ multiplex PCR; the TCRdb copy retains only in-frame clones and omits some. The repertoire consists of under 200,000 clones, with around 80% occurring once and the leading ten covering more than 0.45%. Sample: PBMCs. Receptor source: a woman aged 50 to 60 in good health and CMV-seronegative.

This clone has more than one count but fewer than ten. The gene calls are TRBV7-9 and TRBJ2-7; TRBD2 matches at 8 bases. The CDR3 consists of 16 residues. V trimming: 5 bases; J trimming: 0 bases; junction bases outside the gene matches: 9. Germline CDR1 is SEHNR and CDR2 is FQNEAQ (reference sequence). CDR3 nucleotides: TGTGCCAGCAGCCCATATCCGGGACTAGGCTCCTACGAGCAGTACTTC. Encoded protein: CASSPYPGLGSYEQYF.

The V gene is TRBV2, the J gene TRBJ2-5, with TRBD2 matching over 13 bases. V was clipped by 3 bases and J by 4 bases; unmatched bases: 2. Germline CDR1 is SNHLY and CDR2 is FYNNEI. The CDR3 spans 15 residues. CDR3 in amino acids: CASSEWTSGGETQYF. CDR3 DNA sequence: TGTGCCAGCAGTGAGTGGACTAGCGGGGGAGAGACCCAGTACTTC.

The genes are TRBV5-1 and TRBJ1-1; no firm D call. Trimming took off 2 bases at V and 8 bases at J, with 13 bases between the two ends. The germline CDR1 and CDR2 sequences are SGHRS and YFSETQ. The CDR3 covers 13 residues. CDR3: CASSFIGGREAFF. The CDR3 region has the DNA TGCGCCAGCAGCTTCATCGGAGGACGGGAAGCTTTCTTT.

In its sample, this clone was seen once. The rearrangement uses TRBV7-6 and TRBJ2-3, with D possibly TRBD1 on 6 matching bases. This CDR3 region has 16 residues. CDR1 is SGHVS, CDR2 FNYEAQ, per germline. V lost 5 bases to trimming and J lost 6 bases, with 21 bases between them. CDR3 DNA sequence: TGTGCCAGCAGCACAGGGCTTAGTAGGGGCGCCGATACGCAGTATTTT. Encoded protein: CASSTGLSRGADTQYF.

This rearrangement joins TRBV30 to TRBJ2-5, with no clear D. Trimming pared 5 bases from V and 10 bases from J, leaving 11 bases between. The CDR3 sequence is 10 residues long. The germline V gene encodes CDR1 GTSNPN and CDR2 SVGIG (reference sequence). The CDR3 DNA reads TGTGCCTGGGCGACAAGAGACCAGTACTTC. This encodes CAWATRDQYF.

V and J are TRBV6-5 and TRBJ1-4, with 7 bases identical to TRBD1. The length of the CDR3 is 14 residues. J lost 12 bases, V lost 0 bases, and 7 bases had no gene match. Germline CDR1 reads MNHEY; CDR2 reads SVGAGI. The DNA for the CDR3 is TGTGCCAGCAGTTACTCGAGACAGGGTAGTCAACTGTTTTTT. Translating it yields CASSYSRQGSQLFF.

V usage is TRBV30 and J usage is TRBJ2-5; no clear D. This CDR3 region has 11 residues. V gave up 4 bases and J gave up 2 bases, with 5 bases separating them. Per germline, CDR1 GTSNPN and CDR2 SVGIG (reference sequence). The CDR3 here is CAWIGQETQYF. The CDR3 DNA follows: TGTGCCTGGATCGGGCAAGAGACCCAGTACTTC.

Written as DNA, the CDR3 is TGTGCCAGCAGTTTATCGCGTCTTCAAGGGGAGCTGTTTTTT. It encodes CASSLSRLQGELFF. The V gene is TRBV27, the J gene TRBJ2-2; D unresolved. Looked up from germline, CDR1 is MNHEY and CDR2 is SMNVEV (reference sequence). Trimming left V 0 bases short and J 8 bases short, with 10 bases between. This CDR3 region has 14 residues.

V gene TRBV5-4 combines with J gene TRBJ2-5; 10 bases fit TRBD2. Germline lookup yields CDR1 SGHNT and CDR2 YYREEE (reference sequence). The CDR3 runs 16 residues. The junction had 10 bases not matched to a gene; V was cut back by 6 bases and J by 2 bases. This CDR3 reads CASTQRSSGGQETQYF. The CDR3 coding sequence is TGTGCCAGCACCCAGAGGTCTAGCGGGGGACAAGAGACCCAGTACTTC.